Described below is a single T cell receptor beta chain sequence and its context. This sample stems from a study of blood T cell repertoires in COVID-19. Study at large: The origin of the acute and convalescent COVID-19 samples was the United States, Italy and Spain. Sample material is recorded as cDNA or gDNA derived from T cells, B-cell-depleted T cells, or PBMCs.

Residents of 24 US areas, aged roughly 18 to 89 years, made up the participants. Grouping used clinical history reported by participants in a survey and questionnaire. This CDR3 has 12 amino acids. Between the trimmed V and J ends, which lost 4 bases and 10 bases, there was a span of 11 bases. CDR1 and CDR2 from the germline V gene are MNHEY and SVGAGI. The protocol was immunoSEQ multiplex PCR, while the TCRdb copy is restricted to in-frame clones and leaves out a portion. The data hold some 150,000 clones, with around 79% observed a single time. The rearrangement links TRBV6-5 to TRBJ2-1; D is perhaps TRBD1 (5 bases). Sequenced input: PBMCs or T cells enriched from blood (not recorded which). The receptor was derived from a woman aged 45-59 years who had recovered from COVID-19. This CDR3 is CASSWGPREQFF. In DNA, the CDR3 is TGTGCCAGCAGTTGGGGCCCGCGAGAGCAGTTCTTC.